The 27 T cell receptor beta chains in this list originate from one sample, sequenced in a study of blood T cells in healthy people across ages. Primed by a sample-barcoded 5' primer and a J-beta primer mix, a second PCR proceeded for roughly 6 to 12 cycles. TCRdb reprocessed the 5' RACE reads via MiXCR and lists one record per CDR3 protein. The profile shows roughly 1,800,000 distinct CDR3 sequences, roughly 49% of them singletons. The material sequenced was blood. Receptors originate from a woman aged 40 to 49 in good health.

J is TRBJ1-1 and V is TRBV6-1; D ambiguous. Between the trimmed V and J ends, which lost 2 bases and 2 bases, there was a span of 15 bases. Germline lookup yields CDR1 MNHNS and CDR2 SASEGT. The CDR3 spans 16 residues. The CDR3 DNA follows: TGTGCCAGCAGTGAAAGGAAACGGGTCCTAAACACTGAAGCTTTCTTT. This codes for CASSERKRVLNTEAFF.

The gene calls are TRBV28 and TRBJ1-2; D ambiguous. The CDR3 covers 12 residues. Trimming removed 3 bases from V and 5 bases from J, with 7 bases in between. Germline V lookup: CDR1 MDHEN, CDR2 SYDVKM. CDR3 residues: CASSFALYGYTF. CDR3 nucleotides: TGTGCCAGCAGTTTTGCCCTATATGGCTACACCTTC.

In its sample, this clonotype was seen a few times. The rearrangement links TRBV20-1 to TRBJ1-6, with 8 bases identical to TRBD1. The germline gives CDR1 DFQATT, CDR2 SNEGSKA (reference sequence). The V and J ends lost 0 bases and 9 bases, in that order; junction bases with no gene match: 7. CDR3 length: 15 amino acids. CDR3 coding DNA: TGCAGTGCTAGAGACAAGGACAGGGCCAGTTCACCCCTCCACTTT. Translating it yields CSARDKDRASSPLHF.

V and J are TRBV5-1 and TRBJ2-7; no clear D. Germline V gene lookup returns CDR1 SGHRS and CDR2 YFSETQ. V lost 0 bases, J lost 4 bases, and 11 bases lay in between. The CDR3 sequence is 14 residues long. The CDR3 DNA sequence: TGCGCCAGCAGCTTGGAGGGAAAAATTTACGAGCAGTACTTC. This translates into CASSLEGKIYEQYF.

The chain employs TRBV20-1 and TRBJ2-5; TRBD2 matches 10 bases. The CDR3 has 14 amino acids. Germline values: CDR1 DFQATT, CDR2 SNEGSKA (reference sequence). V was pared by 5 bases and J by 5 bases, with 8 bases of the junction left unmatched. CDR3 DNA sequence: TGCAGTGCTCCTCTGGGTAGCGGGGGGGAGACCCAGTACTTC. Its translation: CSAPLGSGGETQYF.

V is TRBV20-1 and J is TRBJ2-1, with TRBD2 identical over 10 bases. The V gene's germline CDR1 is DFQATT and CDR2 SNEGSKA (reference sequence). This CDR3 spans 15 amino acids. With V trimmed by 4 bases and J by 7 bases, 10 bases remained unmatched. CDR3 in DNA: TGCAGTGCTAAGCGCCCGGGACTAGCGACAAATGAGCAGTTCTTC. Residues: CSAKRPGLATNEQFF.

This clonotype was counted a single time. The rearrangement links TRBV29-1 to TRBJ1-2; D may be TRBD1 (5 bases). The germline V and J ends were trimmed by 5 bases and 2 bases, with 12 bases remaining between them. CDR3 length: 13 amino acids. Germline loops: CDR1 SQVTM, CDR2 ANQGSEA. The CDR3 is CSVPTESNYGYTF. The CDR3 region has the DNA TGCAGCGTTCCGACAGAATCGAACTATGGCTACACCTTC.

This chain joins TRBV20-1 and TRBJ1-4; D call uncertain. Trimming removed 3 bases from V and 4 bases from J, with 6 bases in between. This CDR3 has 12 residues. Per germline, CDR1 DFQATT and CDR2 SNEGSKA (reference sequence). The CDR3 region has the DNA TGCAGTGCTAGGTGGTTTAATGAAAAACTGTTTTTT. This encodes CSARWFNEKLFF.

The CDR3 reads CASNPTGVTPGYTF. CDR3 coding DNA: TGTGCCAGCAACCCGACAGGGGTGACACCCGGCTACACCTTC. The V gene is TRBV6-5, the J gene TRBJ1-2, with TRBD1 matching over 8 bases. V was clipped by 7 bases and J by 8 bases; unmatched bases: 12. Germline V gene lookup returns CDR1 MNHEY and CDR2 SVGAGI. There are 14 residues in the CDR3.

The chain has TRBV24-1 and TRBJ2-3; D is perhaps TRBD1 or TRBD2 (6 bases each). Germline V lookup: CDR1 KGHDR, CDR2 SFDVKD. V lost 3 bases to trimming and J lost 1 base, with 13 bases between them. The CDR3 loop spans 16 amino acids. The CDR3 loop reads CATSDPGGLGTDTQYF. CDR3 DNA sequence: TGTGCCACCAGTGATCCCGGGGGCCTTGGCACAGATACGCAGTATTTT.

This clonotype was counted between two and nine times. The chain employs TRBV15 and TRBJ1-2, with TRBD1 identical over 7 bases. The V gene's germline CDR1 is LNHNV and CDR2 YYDKDF (reference sequence). The CDR3 is 14 residues long. V lost 4 bases to trimming and J lost 3 bases; unmatched junction nucleotides: 5. The CDR3 DNA is TGTGCCACCAGCACCCGCAGGGGGGACTATGGCTACACCTTC. Protein product: CATSTRRGDYGYTF.

The CDR3 bases are TGTGCCAGCAATATGGGACGGGACACTGAAGCTTTCTTT. Translating it yields CASNMGRDTEAFF. This chain connects TRBV6-2 or TRBV6-3 to TRBJ1-1; maybe TRBD1 (5 bases). The V and J ends lost 7 bases and 3 bases respectively, with 12 bases between them. CDR3 length: 13 residues. Germline CDR1 MNHEY, CDR2 SVGEGT.

The chain employs TRBV13 and TRBJ2-7, with a weak D call TRBD1 (6 bases). The V and J ends lost 0 bases and 6 bases respectively, with 21 bases between them. The CDR3 is made up of 17 amino acids. The germline V gene encodes CDR1 PRHDT and CDR2 FYEKMQ (reference sequence). The CDR3 is CASSLGLENRVNGEQYF. CDR3 nucleotide sequence: TGTGCCAGCAGCTTAGGCCTAGAAAACAGGGTAAACGGCGAGCAGTACTTC. Complete variable domain (other parts from reference TRBV13 and TRBJ2-7): AAGVIQSPRHLIKEKRETATLKCYPIPRHDTVYWYQQGPGQDPQFLISFYEKMQSDKGSIPDRFSAQQFSDYHSELNMSSLELGDSALYFCASSLGLENRVNGEQYFGPGTRLTVT.

This clonotype was seen only a few times. The chain employs TRBV28 and TRBJ2-3; D uncertain. The CDR3 is 12 amino acids. Germline V gene data show CDR1 as MDHEN and CDR2 as SYDVKM. Deletions cut 3 bases from V and 9 bases from J, with 10 bases between. The CDR3 DNA sequence: TGTGCCAGCAGTTTCAATCCCGGAACGCAGTATTTT. It translates to CASSFNPGTQYF. Complete variable domain (other parts from reference TRBV28 and TRBJ2-3): DVKVTQSSRYLVKRTGEKVFLECVQDMDHENMFWYRQDPGLGLRLIYFSYDVKMKEKGDIPEGYSVSREKKERFSLILESASTNQTSMYLCASSFNPGTQYFGPGTRLTVL.

The chain joins TRBV5-1 to TRBJ2-3; D is possibly TRBD1 (6 bases). The CDR3 is made up of 16 amino acids. Germline CDR1 reads SGHRS; CDR2 reads YFSETQ. The V gene lost 4 bases and the J gene lost 0 bases, with 15 bases spanning the gap. In nucleotides, the CDR3 is TGCGCCAGCAGCCCTCGGGACAAATTAAGCACAGATACGCAGTATTTT. Its translation is CASSPRDKLSTDTQYF.

This chain links TRBV20-1 with TRBJ1-5; D not resolved. The CDR3 extends over 17 amino acids. Trimming removed 0 bases from V and 3 bases from J, with 18 bases in between. Germline CDR1 and CDR2: DFQATT and SNEGSKA (reference sequence). The CDR3 spells CSARDSRFGRPNQPQHF. CDR3 in DNA: TGCAGTGCTAGAGACTCTCGTTTCGGGAGGCCCAATCAGCCCCAGCATTTT.

Details on this clonotype: A junction end diverges from the germline sequence, so it may reflect a read error. CDR3 DNA: TGTGCCATCAGTGCCGCAGGGGATCGTGGCTACATCTTC. Its translation: CAISAAGDRGYIF. V usage is TRBV10-3 and J usage is TRBJ1-2; D is possibly TRBD1 (6 bases). Per germline, CDR1 ENHRY and CDR2 SYGVKD. The CDR3 sequence is 13 residues long.

The rearrangement links TRBV25-1 to TRBJ2-1; 9 bases match TRBD1. From germline, CDR1 is MGHDK and CDR2 SYGVNS. The junction had 16 bases not matched to a gene; V was cut back by 3 bases and J by 4 bases. The CDR3 has 19 amino acids. The CDR3 is CASSDSRTGEMFFYNEQFF. CDR3 bases: TGTGCCAGCAGTGATAGTAGGACAGGGGAAATGTTTTTTTACAATGAGCAGTTCTTC.

To note about this clonotype: Mismatch with germline at one junction end may stem from a read error. The chain employs TRBV27 and TRBJ2-6; maybe TRBD1 (5 bases). The V gene's germline CDR1 is MNHEY and CDR2 SMNVEV (reference sequence). The CDR3 is made up of 13 amino acids. CDR3 nucleotides: TGTGCCAGCAGGCGCTCTGGGGCCGACGTCCTGACTTTC. It encodes CASRRSGADVLTF.

The chain combines TRBV28 with TRBJ1-5; D may be TRBD1 (5 bases). The V gene's germline CDR1 is MDHEN and CDR2 SYDVKM. This CDR3 contains 16 residues. V was trimmed by 5 bases and J by 3 bases, leaving 17 bases between them. The CDR3 reads CASSPRDFFNNQPQHF. CDR3 DNA: TGTGCCAGCAGTCCAAGGGACTTCTTTAACAATCAGCCCCAGCATTTT.

This clonotype was seen a few times. V is TRBV29-1 and J is TRBJ2-5; no firm D call. The V end was cut by 3 bases, the J end by 2 bases, with 7 bases between. The CDR3 is made up of 12 amino acids. Germline V gives CDR1 SQVTM, CDR2 ANQGSEA. The CDR3 protein is CSVENQQETQYF. The DNA of the CDR3 is TGCAGCGTTGAGAACCAACAAGAGACCCAGTACTTC.

The chain joins TRBV14 to TRBJ2-4, with TRBD1 matching 7 bases. The end of the DNA is better explained by TRBJ2-7, so the J call may be wrong. There are 14 residues in the CDR3. CDR1 is SGHDN, CDR2 FVKESK, per germline. The CDR3 DNA reads as TGTGCCAGCAGCCGACAGGGAAATACTCACGAGCAGTACTTC. Protein product: CASSRQGNTHEQYF.

This chain connects TRBV6-2 or TRBV6-3 to TRBJ1-5; D gene ambiguous. Looked up from germline, CDR1 is MNHEY and CDR2 is SVGEGT. V was pared by 7 bases and J by 3 bases, with 7 bases between. The CDR3 length is 12 residues. In DNA, the CDR3 is TGTGCCAGCAAGCTTTCCAATCAGCCCCAGCATTTT. Its translation is CASKLSNQPQHF.

J is TRBJ1-4 and V is TRBV20-1; TRBD1 might be the D (6 bases). The V gene's germline CDR1 is DFQATT and CDR2 SNEGSKA (reference sequence). The CDR3 loop spans 14 amino acids. Trimming removed 5 bases at V and 6 bases at J, with 16 bases between. The CDR3 nucleotides are TGCAGTGCTCCGTCGGGACACTCCGATGAAAAACTGTTTTTT. As protein: CSAPSGHSDEKLFF.

This clonotype was seen more than once but under ten times. The chain links TRBV25-1 to TRBJ1-2, with a weak D call TRBD1 (5 bases). This CDR3 comprises 11 residues. V lost 6 bases to trimming and J lost 8 bases, with 10 bases between them. From germline, CDR1 is MGHDK and CDR2 SYGVNS. The CDR3 DNA reads TGTGCCAGCAGACAGGCGCAGGGCTACACCTTC. Translating gives CASRQAQGYTF.

As DNA, the CDR3 is TGCAGTGCTAGAGATCTACAGCAACTCTATAATTCACCCCTCCACTTT. Translating gives CSARDLQQLYNSPLHF. The rearrangement uses TRBV20-1 and TRBJ1-6; unclear D gene. The germline gives CDR1 DFQATT, CDR2 SNEGSKA (reference sequence). CDR3 length: 16 amino acids. The germline V and J ends were trimmed by 0 bases and 3 bases, with 12 bases remaining between them.

J is TRBJ2-4 and V is TRBV6-6; weak D call: TRBD2 (5 bases). The DNA end favors TRBJ2-7, so the J call may be wrong. The length of the CDR3 is 15 residues. CDR1 is MNHNY, CDR2 SVGAGI, per germline (reference sequence). The CDR3 reads CASSHGSKGLYEQYF. The CDR3 region has the DNA TGTGCCAGCAGCCACGGGTCCAAAGGACTCTACGAGCAGTACTTC.